This T cell receptor (beta chain) is from a study of PD-L1 blockade in urothelial cancer (dated by TCRdb to about 2017). About the full investigation: All patients started therapy in the mid-2010s and received atezolizumab 1,200 mg intravenously every 3 weeks. About 85% of the 29 patients were males with bladder-origin urothelial cancer, and about 65% of the roughly 30 reported a prior smoking history. An ECOG performance status of 0 or 1 was recorded for the patients, and 0 to 3 prior chemotherapy regimens had been received by the patients. Blood samples were analyzed at 3 weeks after treatment start (second dose) and at 6 weeks after treatment start. Blood samples gave median yields of approximately 130,000 T cells and 83,000 or so unique TCRs, along with a median clonality of 0.080. The study, an exploratory multi-omic analysis, examined somatic, immune and clinical correlates of response to PD-L1 blockade with atezolizumab in urothelial cancer. Pretreatment tumor samples, along with matched peripheral blood serially collected before and after atezolizumab treatment, were subjected to TCR sequencing. Durable clinical benefit meant progression-free survival longer than 6 months, and TCR features were also tested against progression-free and overall survival. In the same patients, pretreatment tumors underwent whole exome sequencing and RNA sequencing in addition to TCR sequencing. Roughly nine patients achieved durable clinical benefit and approximately 20 did not. Over 28 patients had pretreatment blood TCR-seq, around 24 had at least one posttreatment blood collection, and around 24 had tumor TCR-seq.

Of note for this clone: The antigen this receptor binds is unknown. No base qualities exist here, and no much larger clone lies one base off it.

Beyond this particular receptor, the publication reports: Because the sample size was small (n ≈ 30) and many of the analyses were exploratory, the results are meant to be hypothesis-generating. At 3 weeks after the start of treatment, tumor-associated TCR clones in peripheral blood had expanded more in patients with durable benefit (n of about 20, p = 0.022). A pretreatment peripheral blood TCR clonality below the median was linked to improved progression-free and overall survival.

V is reduced by 10 bases and J by 4 bases, leaving a spacing of 17 bases between them. The CDR3 runs 15 residues from the cysteine to the phenylalanine. The DNA shown is the 45-base CDR3, in frame from base 1. As encoded in the germline V gene, CDR1 is MDHEN while CDR2 is SYDVKM. The time point label on this specimen signifies: pretreatment peripheral blood. The cohort included 25 to 30 patients with locally advanced or metastatic urothelial carcinoma who were treated at Memorial Sloan Kettering on a trial protocol. Peripheral blood mononuclear cells were collected pretreatment and during treatment, at between 1 and 8 total time points per patient. The Qiagen DNeasy Blood extraction kit was used to purify genomic DNA from total PBMCs and tumor samples. Collected pretreatment and during treatment, PBMCs were isolated and stored as previously described. Synthetic TCR analog templates were spiked into each PCR to estimate absolute template abundance from read counts. The immunoSEQ assay used bias-controlled V and J gene primers to amplify TCRbeta CDR3 regions from genomic DNA. Rearranged TCRbeta segments were sequenced at approximately 20X coverage. Under the source paper's analysis protocol: Clustering was used to correct sequencing errors, and CDR3s were annotated against IMGT to assign V, D and J genes. Out-of-frame and stop-codon sequences were excluded, and only productive TCRbeta rearrangements were used in downstream analyses. Clonality was calculated as one minus the Shannon entropy normalized by the log of the number of unique productive sequences. Fisher's exact test with Benjamini-Hochberg correction, at a threshold of adjusted p below 0.01, was used to find clones that differed between time points or between blood and tumor. The immuneACCESS repertoire file appears here via TCRdb, limited to in-frame rearrangements. These files lack a portion of the clones; in checked studies, under half of the deficit traces to unresolved V genes, and the cause of the others is not known. From that table come the V and J calls and clone size; the DNA was used to work out D and trimming. Across this sample there are some 71,000 clones, with around 81% seen only once. The ten largest clones take up 6.5% to 8% of the sample.

This clonotype was sampled from a man aged 35 to 55 with urothelial cancer. Recombination connected TRBV28 to TRBJ2-6; tentative D gene TRBD1, with 6 bases matching. This specimen was PBMCs, taken around atezolizumab (anti-PD-L1) treatment. The DNA is TGTGCCACCCCTAGGGGGAAAGCGGGGGCCAACGTCCTGACTTTC. Protein translation: CATPRGKAGANVLTF.